What follows are 7 T cell receptor beta chains derived from one specimen sequenced in a study of immune heterogeneity within non-small cell lung tumors. A multiplex PCR containing 32 V primers and 13 J primers was used to amplify TCR beta CDR3. TCRdb re-called the multiplex PCR reads through MiXCR, storing one row per CDR3 protein. The table has roughly 20,000 distinct CDR3 sequences, 25% to 30% seen once. Bulk tumor genomic DNA, about 600 ng per sample, was the template. Spaced far apart, several biopsies were taken from each primary tumor during surgery. Patients underwent curative surgery for untreated, newly diagnosed non-small cell lung cancer. Sequencing was done on a sample of lung tumor tissue. All receptors come from a middle-aged man with non-small cell lung cancer.

This clonotype was detected a few times. The V call is TRBV11-1, the J call TRBJ2-5; 8 bases are shared with TRBD1. Germline V gives CDR1 SGHAT, CDR2 FQDESV (reference sequence). Germline trimming cut 5 bases from V and 5 bases from J; bases unmatched to any gene: 7. This CDR3 comprises 14 residues. CDR3 amino acids: CASSPDRGGETQYF. The CDR3 nucleotides read TGTGCCAGCAGCCCTGACAGGGGTGGCGAGACCCAGTACTTC. Complete variable domain (other parts from reference TRBV11-1 and TRBJ2-5): EAEVAQSPRYKITEKSQAVAFWCDPISGHATLYWYRQILGQGPELLVQFQDESVVDDSQLPKDRFSAERLKGVDSTLKIQPAELGDSAMYLCASSPDRGGETQYFGPGTRLLVL.

To note about this clonotype: The junction departs from the called germline gene at one end, perhaps through a read error. V and J are TRBV14 and TRBJ2-7; no clear D gene. The V gene's germline CDR1 is SGHDN and CDR2 FVKESK. The CDR3 has 15 amino acids. CDR3 bases: TGTGCCAGCAGCCAAGGTCGAGGCGGAGCCTACAAGCAGTACTTC. Its protein product is CASSQGRGGAYKQYF.

The chain employs TRBV5-5 and TRBJ1-2; D gene ambiguous. Germline V CDR1 and CDR2: SGHKS, YYEKEE (reference sequence). Trimming stripped 4 bases from V and 1 base from J, with 14 bases between. The CDR3 has 15 residues. CDR3 in DNA: TGTGCCAGCAGCGTCGAGGTGCTTAGTAACTATGGCTACACCTTC. Amino acid sequence: CASSVEVLSNYGYTF.

The rearrangement joins TRBV6-2 or TRBV6-3 to TRBJ1-2; D gene uncertain. This CDR3 region has 15 residues. V lost 6 bases and J 2 bases, leaving 16 bases between the germline ends. Germline CDR1 is MNHEY and CDR2 is SVGEGT. The CDR3 sequence is CASRPGRILNYGYTF. As DNA, the CDR3 is TGTGCCAGCAGGCCCGGAAGAATCCTCAACTATGGCTACACCTTC.

This clonotype was found a few times. V is TRBV11-2 and J is TRBJ2-7, with D unclear. V lost 2 bases to trimming and J lost 3 bases, with 14 bases between them. This CDR3 contains 15 residues. Germline CDR1 SGHAT, CDR2 FQNNGV. The CDR3 region has the DNA TGTGCCAGCAGCTTATCCCCCGGACCACTCTACGAGCAGTACTTC. Translated: CASSLSPGPLYEQYF.

Notes on this clonotype: One end of the junction does not line up with germline, which may come from a read error. This sequence joins TRBV5-5 and TRBJ2-3; D possibly matches TRBD1 or TRBD2 (7 bases each). Germline V CDR1 and CDR2: SGHKS, YYEKEE (reference sequence). CDR3 length equals 14 residues. The CDR3 reads CASGVRGGPDMQYF. The DNA for the CDR3 is TGTGCCAGTGGGGTCAGGGGGGGGCCAGATATGCAGTATTTT.

The table lists this clonotype with many counts. This CDR3 is CAGWQGARSSAYEQYF. In DNA form, the CDR3 reads TGTGCCGGGTGGCAGGGGGCCCGGTCCTCTGCCTACGAGCAGTACTTC. This chain joins TRBV6-2 or TRBV6-3 and TRBJ2-7; TRBD1 aligns across 8 bases. V was clipped by 11 bases and J by 2 bases; unmatched bases: 17. The germline V gene has CDR1 MNHEY and CDR2 SVGEGT. This CDR3 is 16 amino acids long.